This T cell receptor (beta chain) is drawn from a study of blood T cell repertoires in COVID-19 (TCRdb year 2020). Notes on the research overall: Samples covering the acute and convalescent phases of COVID-19 were provided by collaborators in the United States, Italy and Spain. The prospective study material was composed of cDNA or gDNA derived from T cells, B-cell-depleted T cells, or PBMCs. Subjects who had been exposed to COVID-19, were actively infected with it, or had recovered from it provided the deeply sampled blood TCRbeta repertoires that made up the dataset. The repertoires were made available in a free public database intended to serve as a resource for research on the immune response to SARS-CoV-2. Samples were obtained from the ongoing ImmuneRACE study (first 160 participants) and from 1,254 subjects provided by 6 global collaborators. A de-identified subject ID, COVID-19 status, age in years and sex were almost always included in the sample metadata. Where HLA class I and class II types were available, the types were taken from metadata supplied by the sample provider, not from assay-based typing.

On this clone itself: Its recognized antigen is unknown. The input lacks base qualities; no much larger clone sits a single base away.

Findings and caveats that apply to the study as a whole: How much clinical and demographic metadata was included differed by source and by participant, and the metadata was provided uncurated.

Each collaborating institution followed its own protocols to collect whole blood in K2EDTA tubes. For TCRbeta analysis, collaborators shipped samples in one of three forms: frozen whole blood, isolated PBMCs, or DNA extracted from either of those sample types. V is reduced by 5 bases and J by 0 bases, leaving a spacing of 14 bases between them. The germline V gene specifies SGHAT as CDR1 and FQNNGV as CDR2. From cysteine to phenylalanine, the CDR3 is 15 amino acids long. CDR3 DNA only is kept here, 45 bases in frame from base 1. TCRbeta CDR3 regions were amplified from genomic DNA using the immunoSEQ Assay, a bias-controlled multiplex PCR. The original pipeline was this. The number of nucleated cells in each sample was estimated by amplification of reference gene primers within the assay. Sequence reads were collapsed and filtered to measure the absolute abundance of every unique TCRbeta CDR3 rearrangement. For each sample, productive Simpson clonality was calculated by taking the square root of Simpson's diversity index across productive rearrangements. TCRdb took this table from immuneACCESS and kept in-frame rearrangements with V and J called. Such tables lack part of the clones; where checked against another copy, unresolved V genes explain under half of the gap, and the rest is unexplained. From that table come the V and J calls and clone size; the DNA was used to work out D and trimming. For this sample the table gives around 100,000 clones, of which 88% were detected only once. In total, the top ten clones hold 3.5% of the sample.

What was sequenced was peripheral blood. The origin of this receptor is a human donor in a cohort sampled during active COVID-19. The rearrangement combines TRBV11-2 with TRBJ2-7, and the D gene may be TRBD2, 5 bases matching. DNA sequence: TGTGCCAGCAGCCCAGATTCCGGGGTCTCCTACGAGCAGTACTTC. Translated, it gives CASSPDSGVSYEQYF.